This is a list of T cell receptor beta chains from one sample in a study of prognosis after radiotherapy for stage I lung cancer. TCRdb redid the calling of the multiplex PCR reads with MiXCR, one entry per CDR3 protein. This sample has about 36,000 distinct CDR3 sequences; 32% occur once, and the top ten carry around 27%. The specimen was PBMCs, collected before or after stereotactic body radiation therapy (not recorded which). The receptor source for this set is a donor aged 50 or older with non-small cell lung cancer. Each CDR3 is given with its conserved first and last residue. Fields, in order: V gene, clone size, D gene, J gene, CDR3 DNA, CDR3 protein. D genes are given only for firm matches. Only some rows state a clone size, as once, few, many or a class for expanded clones.

V gene: TRBV6-1; clone size: many; D gene: -; J gene: TRBJ1-1; CDR3 DNA: TGTGCCAGCATCGGTAAGCAGGGCGGGACTGAAGCTTTCTTT; CDR3 protein: CASIGKQGGTEAFF
V gene: TRBV28; clone size: many; D gene: TRBD1; J gene: TRBJ1-5; CDR3 DNA: TGTGCCAGCAGTGCTTCCGGGACAGGGGGCTTCCAGCCCCAGCATTTT; CDR3 protein: CASSASGTGGFQPQHF
V gene: TRBV12-3/TRBV12-4; clone size: many; D gene: TRBD1; J gene: TRBJ1-2; CDR3 DNA: TGTGCCAGCAGTTCACAGGGGGCGGGCGGCTACACCTTC; CDR3 protein: CASSSQGAGGYTF
V gene: TRBV6-5; clone size: -; D gene: -; J gene: TRBJ2-6; CDR3 DNA: TGTGCCAGCAGTTACTCGAATAACAGGCCGTTTTGTGCCAACGTCCTGACTTTC; CDR3 protein: CASSYSNNRPFCANVLTF
V gene: TRBV10-3; clone size: many; D gene: -; J gene: TRBJ2-3; CDR3 DNA: TGTGCCTCCGCGTCGGGGGGCACAGATACGCAGTATTTT; CDR3 protein: CASASGGTDTQYF
V gene: TRBV6-1; clone size: -; D gene: -; J gene: TRBJ2-7; CDR3 DNA: TGTGCCATCATGGGGCGGTACGAGCAGTACTTC; CDR3 protein: CAIMGRYEQYF
V gene: TRBV10-2; clone size: -; D gene: TRBD2; J gene: TRBJ2-7; CDR3 DNA: TGCGCCAGCAGAACTGCCGGGACTAGCGGGAGCTACGAGCAGTACTTC; CDR3 protein: CASRTAGTSGSYEQYF
V gene: TRBV6-1; clone size: many; D gene: -; J gene: TRBJ1-4; CDR3 DNA: TGTGCCAGCAGTGATTGGGGCATCGCCGATGAAAAACTGTTTTTT; CDR3 protein: CASSDWGIADEKLFF
V gene: TRBV5-5; clone size: many; D gene: -; J gene: TRBJ1-2; CDR3 DNA: TGTGCCAGCAGCTGGGACCGATCTAACTATGGCTACACCTTC; CDR3 protein: CASSWDRSNYGYTF
V gene: TRBV5-8; clone size: many; D gene: -; J gene: TRBJ1-6; CDR3 DNA: TGTGCCAGCAGCTTGGGGGGCCGGGGGCGGAATTCACCCCTCCACTTT; CDR3 protein: CASSLGGRGRNSPLHF
V gene: TRBV24-1; clone size: many; D gene: TRBD1; J gene: TRBJ2-6; CDR3 DNA: TGTGCCACCAGTGGCGAGACAGGGCTCTCTGGGGCCAACGTCCTGACTTTC; CDR3 protein: CATSGETGLSGANVLTF
V gene: TRBV19; clone size: many; D gene: TRBD1; J gene: TRBJ1-2; CDR3 DNA: TGTGCCAGTAGGCGCTCGGGACAGGACCCTTATGGCTACACCTTC; CDR3 protein: CASRRSGQDPYGYTF
V gene: TRBV7-2; clone size: -; D gene: -; J gene: TRBJ2-5; CDR3 DNA: TGTGCCAGCAGCTCCTACAGGGAAAGAAGGAACCAAGAGACCCAGTACTTC; CDR3 protein: CASSSYRERRNQETQYF
V gene: TRBV11-3; clone size: many; D gene: TRBD1; J gene: TRBJ1-1; CDR3 DNA: TGTGCCAGCAGCTTAGAGAAAGGGGAGGGGGCTTACACTGAAGCTTTCTTT; CDR3 protein: CASSLEKGEGAYTEAFF
V gene: TRBV11-2; clone size: many; D gene: TRBD1; J gene: TRBJ2-5; CDR3 DNA: TGTGCCAGCAGCTTAGGCGCAGGGGGCGGAGAGACCCAGTACTTC; CDR3 protein: CASSLGAGGGETQYF
V gene: TRBV6-5; clone size: many; D gene: -; J gene: TRBJ1-4; CDR3 DNA: TGTGCCAGCAGTTATAAGCTAACTAATGAAAAACTGTTTTTT; CDR3 protein: CASSYKLTNEKLFF
V gene: TRBV20-1; clone size: many; D gene: -; J gene: TRBJ1-2; CDR3 DNA: TGCAGTGCTAGAGGAGGGTTAGGCTACACCTTC; CDR3 protein: CSARGGLGYTF
V gene: TRBV24-1; clone size: -; D gene: -; J gene: TRBJ2-2; CDR3 DNA: TGTGCCACCAGTGCGATCCCTCCCAAGAACACCGGGGAGCTGTTTTTT; CDR3 protein: CATSAIPPKNTGELFF
V gene: TRBV7-6; clone size: many; D gene: -; J gene: TRBJ1-2; CDR3 DNA: TGTGCCAGCAGCTTAGGGGCGGGAGGGGAGATCTATGGCTACACCTTC; CDR3 protein: CASSLGAGGEIYGYTF
V gene: TRBV7-9; clone size: many; D gene: -; J gene: TRBJ1-1; CDR3 DNA: TGTGCCAGCAGCCTAGTAGGGGACCGAGCTTTCTTT; CDR3 protein: CASSLVGDRAFF
V gene: TRBV28; clone size: -; D gene: -; J gene: TRBJ1-2; CDR3 DNA: TGTGCCAGCAGTGACCCGGGCAGGGCGGGAGTCTATGGCTACACCTTC; CDR3 protein: CASSDPGRAGVYGYTF
V gene: TRBV6-4; clone size: many; D gene: -; J gene: TRBJ1-1; CDR3 DNA: TGTGCCAGCCGGCCGGGGGGAAGAAACACTGAAGCTTTCTTT; CDR3 protein: CASRPGGRNTEAFF
V gene: TRBV20-1; clone size: once; D gene: TRBD2; J gene: TRBJ2-3; CDR3 DNA: TGCAGTGCTACCCGGGGTAGCGGGATTAAGCAAGATACGCAGTATTTT; CDR3 protein: CSATRGSGIKQDTQYF
V gene: TRBV3-1; clone size: many; D gene: TRBD1; J gene: TRBJ1-6; CDR3 DNA: TGTGCCAGCAGCCAAGCCGGGACAGGGGGTTTTTCACCCCTCCACTTT; CDR3 protein: CASSQAGTGGFSPLHF
V gene: TRBV2; clone size: many; D gene: TRBD2; J gene: TRBJ2-3; CDR3 DNA: TGTGCCAGCATAACTCTAGCGGGGAGCACAGATACGCAGTATTTT; CDR3 protein: CASITLAGSTDTQYF
V gene: TRBV7-8; clone size: many; D gene: -; J gene: TRBJ1-1; CDR3 DNA: TGTGCCAGCAGCTTAGTTGGCAAGAACACTGAAGCTTTCTTT; CDR3 protein: CASSLVGKNTEAFF
V gene: TRBV5-6; clone size: many; D gene: -; J gene: TRBJ1-5; CDR3 DNA: TGTGCCAGCAGCTACGGACGGGATGGCCAGCCCCAGCATTTT; CDR3 protein: CASSYGRDGQPQHF
V gene: TRBV20-1; clone size: -; D gene: -; J gene: TRBJ1-2; CDR3 DNA: TGCAGTGCTATAAAAGGGGGATATGGCTACACCTTC; CDR3 protein: CSAIKGGYGYTF
V gene: TRBV20-1; clone size: -; D gene: TRBD1; J gene: TRBJ2-2; CDR3 DNA: TGCAGTGCTAGAGCAAGGGGGCGCAAGACCCTTACGAACACCGGGGAGCTGTTTTTT; CDR3 protein: CSARARGRKTLTNTGELFF
V gene: TRBV7-9; clone size: many; D gene: TRBD2; J gene: TRBJ2-5; CDR3 DNA: TGTGCCAGCAGCCACGGGGGAGGGGTACCAGAGACCCAGTACTTC; CDR3 protein: CASSHGGGVPETQYF
V gene: TRBV24-1; clone size: -; D gene: TRBD1; J gene: TRBJ2-1; CDR3 DNA: TGTGCCACCAGTTATGTCCGGGACAGGGGCTCGGATGAGCAGTTCTTC; CDR3 protein: CATSYVRDRGSDEQFF
V gene: TRBV3-1; clone size: many; D gene: -; J gene: TRBJ1-6; CDR3 DNA: TGTGCCAGCAGCTCGGGACTCGAAAATTCACCCCTCCACTTT; CDR3 protein: CASSSGLENSPLHF
V gene: TRBV10-3; clone size: many; D gene: TRBD1; J gene: TRBJ2-7; CDR3 DNA: TGTGCCATCAGCCGGACAGGGGGGTACGAGCAGTACTTC; CDR3 protein: CAISRTGGYEQYF
V gene: TRBV27; clone size: -; D gene: -; J gene: TRBJ1-2; CDR3 DNA: TGTGCCAGCAGTTTTATAGACAGAGCTAACTATGGCTACACCTTC; CDR3 protein: CASSFIDRANYGYTF
V gene: TRBV11-3; clone size: many; D gene: TRBD2; J gene: TRBJ2-3; CDR3 DNA: TGTGCCAGCAGCCCCAGCGGGGGAGATACGCAGTATTTT; CDR3 protein: CASSPSGGDTQYF
V gene: TRBV20-1; clone size: -; D gene: TRBD1; J gene: TRBJ1-1; CDR3 DNA: TGCAGTGCTAAACGAGACAGGGCGGGAACTGAAGCTTTCTTT; CDR3 protein: CSAKRDRAGTEAFF
V gene: TRBV11-2; clone size: many; D gene: TRBD1; J gene: TRBJ1-2; CDR3 DNA: TGTGCCAGCAGCTTAGAGAGGGTAGGGGGCATCCATGGCTACACCTTC; CDR3 protein: CASSLERVGGIHGYTF
V gene: TRBV5-1; clone size: -; D gene: TRBD1; J gene: TRBJ1-4; CDR3 DNA: TGCGCCAGCAGCTCGACAGGGGGCTATGAAAAACTGTTTTTT; CDR3 protein: CASSSTGGYEKLFF
V gene: TRBV28; clone size: -; D gene: TRBD2; J gene: TRBJ2-4; CDR3 DNA: TGTGCCAGCAGTCCGGGCCAACTAGCGGGTTTGGGCACGGCCAAAAACACTCAGTACTTC; CDR3 protein: CASSPGQLAGLGTAKNTQYF
V gene: TRBV7-3; clone size: many; D gene: -; J gene: TRBJ2-3; CDR3 DNA: TGTGCCAGCAGCTTACGACTCACTTCCACAGATACGCAGTATTTT; CDR3 protein: CASSLRLTSTDTQYF
V gene: TRBV5-1; clone size: many; D gene: -; J gene: TRBJ2-5; CDR3 DNA: TGCGCCAGCAGCTGGGCAGAAGTGGAGACCCAGTACTTC; CDR3 protein: CASSWAEVETQYF
V gene: TRBV19; clone size: -; D gene: -; J gene: TRBJ1-5; CDR3 DNA: TGTGCCATTAGAGGGGGTGGTCAGGTTAGCAATCAGCCCCAGCATTTT; CDR3 protein: CAIRGGGQVSNQPQHF
V gene: TRBV5-8; clone size: many; D gene: -; J gene: TRBJ1-5; CDR3 DNA: TGTGCCAGCAGCTTGGATGGGGGGATCGCTCAGCCCCAGCATTTT; CDR3 protein: CASSLDGGIAQPQHF
V gene: TRBV29-1; clone size: few; D gene: -; J gene: TRBJ1-1; CDR3 DNA: TGCAGCGCCCGACGCGAGTTGGGGGACACTGAAGCTTTCTTT; CDR3 protein: CSARRELGDTEAFF
V gene: TRBV9; clone size: many; D gene: -; J gene: TRBJ2-1; CDR3 DNA: TGTGCCAGCAGCGAAGGTCGGGGTTACAATGAGCAGTTCTTC; CDR3 protein: CASSEGRGYNEQFF
V gene: TRBV6-2/TRBV6-3; clone size: once; D gene: -; J gene: TRBJ2-7; CDR3 DNA: TGTGCCAGCAGTTCGACAGGCTACGAGCAGTACTTC; CDR3 protein: CASSSTGYEQYF
V gene: TRBV12-3/TRBV12-4; clone size: many; D gene: -; J gene: TRBJ1-6; CDR3 DNA: TGTGCCAGCAGTTATTCCACAGGGAGGAATTCACCCCTCCACTTT; CDR3 protein: CASSYSTGRNSPLHF